Sequencing of this TCR beta chain was carried out in a study of naive and memory T cell subsets. Four PCR rounds used nested alpha and beta constant region primers plus the SP2 primer. Blood and skin TCR RNA was reverse transcribed with alpha and beta constant primers. From the UMI-ligation and nested PCR reads, TCRdb called clonotypes with MiXCR, one entry per CDR3 protein. Found here are 30,000 to 35,000 distinct CDR3 sequences, about 6.2% of them singletons; the top ten hold 2.5% to 3.5%. The treatment here: skin biopsy from PPD injection site in Mantoux-positive individual. TCR cDNA received a 3' ligated oligonucleotide that carried a UMI. Skin biopsies came from PPD injection sites in Mantoux-positive individuals. Study conclusions and caveats: Both skin biopsy types reportedly yielded TCRs, tuberculin sites far more. TCR transcript changes with activation or differentiation may affect this RNA method.

After removal of 2 bases from V and 5 bases from J, the junction contained 6 bases not matched to a gene. The CDR3 length is 16 residues. In this sample, this clonotype turned up a few times. The target antigen is unknown. The starting material was skin, obtained from a tuberculin skin test site. J is TRBJ2-1 and V is TRBV12-3 or TRBV12-4; 10 bases fit TRBD2. This clonotype originated in an adult in good health. The DNA for the CDR3 is TGTGCCAGCAGTTTAAGGGCTAGCGGGGGCGACAATGAGCAGTTCTTC. Its protein product is CASSLRASGGDNEQFF.